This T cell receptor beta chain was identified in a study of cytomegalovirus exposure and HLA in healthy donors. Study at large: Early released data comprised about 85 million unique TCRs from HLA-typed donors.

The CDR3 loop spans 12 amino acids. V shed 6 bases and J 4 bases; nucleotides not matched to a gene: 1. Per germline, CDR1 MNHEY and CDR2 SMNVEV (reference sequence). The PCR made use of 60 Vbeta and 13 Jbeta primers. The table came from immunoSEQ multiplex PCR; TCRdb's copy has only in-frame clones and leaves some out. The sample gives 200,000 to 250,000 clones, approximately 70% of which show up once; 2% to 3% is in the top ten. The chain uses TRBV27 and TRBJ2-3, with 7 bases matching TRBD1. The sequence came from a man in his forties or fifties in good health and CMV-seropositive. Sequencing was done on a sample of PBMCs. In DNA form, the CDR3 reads TGTGCCAGCAGAGGACAGGCAGATACGCAGTATTTT. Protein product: CASRGQADTQYF.